The entry that follows covers one TCR beta chain sequence. This sample is drawn from a study of blood T cell repertoires in COVID-19. Only in-frame clones appear in the TCRdb table, and some are missing; sequencing was by immunoSEQ multiplex PCR. This table holds 150,000 to 200,000 clones, 70% to 85% found once. Germline V CDR1 and CDR2: SGHRS, YFSETQ. This CDR3 comprises 15 residues. The trim removed 5 bases at V and 8 bases at J, leaving 7 bases unmatched. The clonotype originates from a woman in her sixties or seventies in a cohort exposed to, infected with or recovered from COVID-19 (not recorded which). Sequences were obtained from PBMCs or T cells enriched from blood (not recorded which). This rearrangement joins TRBV5-1 to TRBJ1-6; 10 nucleotides match TRBD1. The CDR3 coding sequence is TGCGCCAGCAGTCGACAGGGGGCGGTGTATTCACCCCTCCACTTT. This gives the protein CASSRQGAVYSPLHF.